Listed below are T cell receptor beta chains from one sample, sequenced in a study of graft-versus-host responses after intestinal transplantation. Using immunoSEQ multiplex PCR, the repertoire was profiled, and TCRdb retains in-frame clones only, with some absent. Of about 7,400 clones in the sample, roughly a third were seen once. The source material was alloreactive CD8+ T cells from a mixed lymphocyte reaction culture, sampled before transplantation. These receptors originate from a human patient who was an organ donor for intestinal transplantation. Both conserved end residues are part of each CDR3. A D gene is named only where the DNA matches it firmly. Part of the rows lack a size; the others show once, few, many or a class for expanded clones.

>TRBV7-9|TRBD2|medium-sized|TRBJ2-5
TGTGCCAGCAGCCAGCGGGGGGGCGGTAAGGAGACCCAGTACTTC
CASSQRGGGKETQYF
>TRBV4-1|NA|few|TRBJ2-7
TGCGCCAGCAGCCAAGTGTCGGACAGCTCCTACGAGCAGTACTTC
CASSQVSDSSYEQYF
>TRBV2|NA|NA|TRBJ1-5
TGTGCCAGCAGTGAACTCGGTGGCAATCAGCCCCAGCATTTT
CASSELGGNQPQHF
>TRBV19|TRBD1|large|TRBJ2-7
TGTGCCAGTAGCATGACAGGGAAGGGTAACGAGCAGTACTTC
CASSMTGKGNEQYF
>TRBV28|NA|once|TRBJ1-4
TGTGCCAGCAGTTTAGGGGTTGACAGCGAACTGTTTTTT
CASSLGVDSELFF
>TRBV18|NA|medium-sized|TRBJ2-7
TGTGCCAGCTCACCTGGCGGAGGGGGCGTCTACGAGCAGTACTTC
CASSPGGGGVYEQYF
>TRBV13|NA|few|TRBJ2-1
TGTGCCAGCAGCCGCAATTATGGACTGGCGACCTACAATGAGCAGTTCTTC
CASSRNYGLATYNEQFF
>TRBV27|TRBD2|NA|TRBJ2-7
TGTGCCAGCAGTTTCACCCCTGGGACTAGCAGCCCCTACGAGCAGTACTTC
CASSFTPGTSSPYEQYF
>TRBV27|NA|NA|TRBJ2-2
TGTGCCAGCAGTGTACAGTTCGCCGGGGAGCTGTTTTTT
CASSVQFAGELFF
>TRBV5-6|NA|medium-sized|TRBJ2-7
TGTGCCAGCAGCGGGCAGGTTCTCTCCTACGAGCAGTACTTC
CASSGQVLSYEQYF
>TRBV4-1|TRBD1|NA|TRBJ1-2
TGCGCCAGCAGCCAAAAACCGGGACAGGGGGTCTATGGCTACACCTTC
CASSQKPGQGVYGYTF
>TRBV7-6|NA|NA|TRBJ2-1
TGTGCCAGCAGCTTAGTACAGGGTACCTACAATGAGCAGTTCTTC
CASSLVQGTYNEQFF
>TRBV6-1|TRBD1|NA|TRBJ1-5
TGTGCCAGCAGTGAAAAATCCACAGGGGGATTGAGAAATAGCAATCAGCCCCAGCATTTT
CASSEKSTGGLRNSNQPQHF
>TRBV6-1|TRBD2|NA|TRBJ2-1
TGTGCCAGCAGCATTGGGACTACCCCTTACAATGAGCAGTTCTTC
CASSIGTTPYNEQFF
>TRBV27|TRBD1|NA|TRBJ2-7
TGTGCCAGCAGTTTGGGACAGGGGGCAGGATACGAGCAGTACTTC
CASSLGQGAGYEQYF
>TRBV27|TRBD2|NA|TRBJ2-1
TGTGCCAGCAGTTTATCGTGGCTAGCGGCATACAATGAGCAGTTCTTC
CASSLSWLAAYNEQFF
>TRBV28|NA|few|TRBJ2-7
TGTGCCAGCAGTTTCATTGGAGTAGCGGCGACCTTTCCCCACGAGCAGTACTTC
CASSFIGVAATFPHEQYF
>TRBV6-1|NA|NA|TRBJ1-2
TGTGCCAGCAGTGTCCTGGAGGACAGCCTCTATGGCTACACCTTC
CASSVLEDSLYGYTF
>TRBV29-1|TRBD1|NA|TRBJ1-5
TGCAGCATACGACAGGGGAATCAGCCCCAGCATTTT
CSIRQGNQPQHF
>TRBV6-5|NA|medium-sized|TRBJ2-1
TGTGCCAGCAGTCCAAACTATCGCGAGCAGTTCTTC
CASSPNYREQFF
>TRBV11-2|NA|NA|TRBJ2-7
TGTGCCAGCAGCCGACCCTCGACAGCTCTGCCCTACGAGCAGTACTTC
CASSRPSTALPYEQYF
>TRBV19|TRBD2|NA|TRBJ2-3
TGTGCCAGTCGCGGCTGGACTAGCGAAGGAGATACGCAGTATTTT
CASRGWTSEGDTQYF
>TRBV4-1|NA|NA|TRBJ2-7
TGCGCCAGCAGCCAAGTGGGGGTACGGAGGGACGAGCAGTACTTC
CASSQVGVRRDEQYF
>TRBV10-3|NA|NA|TRBJ1-1
TGTGCCATCAGTGAGTCCGCGTATGCCGTCAAAATCGGCACTGAAGCTTTCTTT
CAISESAYAVKIGTEAFF
>TRBV25-1|NA|NA|TRBJ2-7
TGTGCCAGCAGTCTCGCCTACGAGCAGTACTTC
CASSLAYEQYF
>TRBV4-1|TRBD1|medium-sized|TRBJ2-2
TGCGCCAGCAGCCAAGGACAGGGGGCCGGGGAGCTGTTTTTT
CASSQGQGAGELFF
>TRBV10-3|NA|few|TRBJ1-6
TGTGCCATCAGCAGAACAACAGGGCTTAATTCACCCCTCCACTTT
CAISRTTGLNSPLHF
>TRBV5-6|NA|large|TRBJ2-7
TGTGCCAGCAGCTTGGTAGGGCAGGGCTCCTACGAGCAGTACTTC
CASSLVGQGSYEQYF
>TRBV11-1|NA|few|TRBJ2-3
TGTGCCAGCAGCCTAAAGTCCACAGATACGCAGTATTTT
CASSLKSTDTQYF
>TRBV10-2|TRBD2|NA|TRBJ2-2
TGCGCCAGCAGGCTAGCGGGGGGGCTTTACGGGGAGCTGTTTTTT
CASRLAGGLYGELFF
>TRBV5-3|NA|NA|TRBJ1-2
TGTGCCAGCAGCTTGGTCGCAGGCGAGTATGGCTACACCTTC
CASSLVAGEYGYTF
>TRBV4-1|TRBD1|NA|TRBJ2-7
TGCGCCAGCAGCCAAGTCTCCAGGGGGAACTACGAGCAGTACTTC
CASSQVSRGNYEQYF
>TRBV13|NA|NA|TRBJ2-7
TGTGCCAGCAGCCTTGTGGGGCCTAATCCCTCCTACGAGCAGTACTTC
CASSLVGPNPSYEQYF
>TRBV9|NA|NA|TRBJ2-5
TGTGCCAGCAGCGTACAGGGACTCCTGAAAGAGACCCAGTACTTC
CASSVQGLLKETQYF
>TRBV2|TRBD2|few|TRBJ2-7
TGTGCCAGCAGTGGGGGGGGTCCTGCCAGATTCTACGAGCAGTACTTC
CASSGGGPARFYEQYF
>TRBV2|NA|medium-sized|TRBJ2-7
TGTGCCAGCAGTGCGACAGCCTCATACTACGAGCAGTACTTC
CASSATASYYEQYF
>TRBV2|TRBD2|medium-sized|TRBJ2-7
TGTGCCAGCACGTTAGCGGGGGCGACCTACGAGCAGTACTTC
CASTLAGATYEQYF
>TRBV11-2|TRBD2|few|TRBJ2-3
TGTGCCAGCAGCTTTGCCTTGACTAGCGATTATTACACAGATACGCAGTATTTT
CASSFALTSDYYTDTQYF